Given below is one T cell receptor beta chain in context. Under the authors' procedure: Estimation of nucleated cell counts was performed using reference gene primer amplification. Assay used: immunoSEQ multiplex PCR; TCRdb lists only in-frame clones, some missing. The V and J calls and clone size are taken from that table; D and trimming were inferred from the DNA. The repertoire consists of some 200,000 clones, with about four fifths occurring once and the leading ten covering roughly an eighth. The data originate from a study of blood T cell repertoires in COVID-19. Study-level information: Italy, Spain and the United States were the sources of the convalescent and acute COVID-19 samples. PBMCs, B-cell-depleted T cells, or T cells provided the cDNA or gDNA that made up the material.

Seattle-derived patients entered the study during active infection and were followed longitudinally. The germline V gene encodes CDR1 SGHDT and CDR2 YYEEEE. The CDR3 has 12 residues. J was trimmed by 6 bases and V by 3 bases; bases with no gene match: 2. The J gene is TRBJ1-1, the V gene TRBV5-6; 7 bases line up with TRBD1. This TCR was recovered from an elderly woman with COVID-19, enrolled during active disease. Sequencing was performed on peripheral blood. CDR3: CASSYRGPEAFF. The CDR3 nucleotides are TGTGCCAGCAGCTACAGGGGCCCTGAAGCTTTCTTT.